This T cell receptor (beta chain) was profiled in a study of cytomegalovirus exposure and HLA in healthy donors (dated by TCRdb to the late 2010s). In terms of the full investigation: An earlier analysis of roughly 570 of the donors reported roughly 300 Gb of sequence data and roughly 120 million unique TCR beta sequences obtained from about 179 million T cells. A later genetic analysis used genome-wide SNP genotypes for about 60% of the 666 donors, treating that subset as a discovery cohort. In a later analysis, previously published TCR beta repertoires from several hundred donors were re-analyzed and high-resolution HLA genotyping was added so that TCR occurrence patterns could be studied. To decide whether each TCR beta V gene segment behaved as functional or pseudogenic, an earlier analysis of 587 of the donors relied on high-throughput TCR beta sequencing. Alongside the repertoire data, information on donor age, sex, ethnicity and CMV serostatus was compiled. Besides the first cohort of roughly 640 subjects, a separate validation cohort made up of roughly 120 different subjects was used. Four to six DR-DQ haplotypes were handled as single units for association and clustering, since linkage in the cohort was strong. Across some 400 genotyped donors of the cohort, an average of about 250,000 unique TCR beta nucleotide sequences per donor were sequenced, and 15% to 20% of those sequences were non-productive. The study was designed to test whether signatures of past pathogen exposure could be identified by cataloging public T cell receptors. Every repertoire in the discovery cohort had been generated on one and the same sequencing platform. Typing coverage varied by locus: about 629-630 donors for A, B, C, DRB1 and DQB1; roughly 520 for DQA1; around 570 for DPA1; 400 to 480 for DPB1. An early release covering 500 to 750 HLA-typed donors comprised about 290 gigabases of sequencing data and tens of millions of unique TCR sequences. To predict cytomegalovirus infection status, the study combined high-throughput TCR immunosequencing, statistical association of individual TCRs with disease status, and machine learning. HLA typing covered class I and class II loci at four-digit resolution. The study used immunosequencing to profile the T cell repertoires of approximately 650 subjects and linked those repertoires to cytomegalovirus serostatus. Of the roughly 400 genotyped donors, 81% fell in the genetic ancestry cluster associated with self-reported Caucasian donors. Rather than drawing on any new phenotypic data, the later analysis identified candidate immune exposures from TCR beta sequences and the way those sequences occurred across donors. Beyond this particular receptor, the publication reports: Because HLA typing was missing for some donors at each locus, association tests included only the typed subset. A further reported finding was that TCR beta sequences accurately predicted the HLA-A and HLA-B alleles for most subjects in the first cohort. Some IMGT-functional V segments, including TRBV6-2 and TRBV6-3, could not be told apart with the 87-base-pair reads, so those segments were excluded. In a later analysis, some 18,000 TCR beta sequences were associated with specific HLA alleles at a false discovery rate of 0.05. Three of the identified cytomegalovirus-associated TCR beta chains were confirmed in vitro to be specific for cytomegalovirus antigens. While some public TCRs were present in many individuals, most TCR sequences turned up only very rarely across donors. A later genetic analysis associated a missense DCLRE1C variant with V-gene and J-gene trimming of TCR beta chains, and an independent cohort replicated the association. In a later analysis, the rate of TCR association differed among HLA loci, with DRB1 alleles having the most associated TCRs and HLA-C alleles having the fewest. Over 15 rarely observed V segments, including chromosome 9 orphons, were excluded from the earlier analysis of about 500 of the donors because counts were too low. The only immune exposure information available for the cohort was CMV serostatus. Cytomegalovirus status was reported to be diagnosed by the classifier with high specificity and sensitivity in both the original and validation cohorts. According to a later analysis, parvovirus B19, influenza, CMV and Epstein-Barr virus appeared linked to several top co-occurrence clusters. This cohort had only TCR beta chains sequenced, and the lack of alpha or paired-chain data limited which features could be detected. In a later analysis, most CMV-associated TCR beta chains were found to appear HLA-restricted, with HLA associations seemingly driven largely by CMV exposure. In an earlier analysis of some 500 of the donors, most TCR beta V segments appeared in productive rearrangements about 90% or about 30% of the time, broadly matching IMGT annotations. According to a later genetic analysis, donors in an Asian-associated ancestry cluster had fewer N-insertions in productive TCRs than the roughly 670-donor mean. The study gave a list of about 170 TCR beta chains associated with cytomegalovirus. A cluster of highly shared sequence variants was judged likely to be a technical artifact of the sequencing pipeline. Roughly uniform sequencing depth across donors was assumed in presence/absence analyses, although this assumption may not hold. According to the authors, the approach could potentially be generalized to other disease states and immunological phenotypes. When HLA alleles, especially DR and DQ, strongly co-occurred, attributing TCR associations to individual alleles was difficult. In a later analysis, HLA-associated TCR beta chains were found to be more clonally expanded and to have lower generation probabilities than equally common non-associated chains. Correlated functional status among segregating V segments might reflect linkage disequilibrium, but an unknown experimental factor could not be ruled out.

Details on this clone: Its antigen is not yet known.

Receptor amplification or capture employed the immunoSEQ multiplex PCR assay. For the multiplex PCR, a mixture combining 60 forward primers for TCR Vbeta segments and 13 reverse primers for TCR Jbeta segments was used. A multiplex PCR assay on genomic DNA amplified the CDR3 region of rearranged TCR beta genes. The Illumina HiSeq System was used to sequence the amplified TCR beta libraries as 87-base-pair reads. The study's processing was this. A later analysis tallied approximately 87 million unique TCR beta chains across the 666 repertoires, and 10 million to 11 million of those chains were shared by two or more donors. Raw reads were error-corrected and collapsed into unique sequences with a nearest-neighbor algorithm that merged closely related sequences to remove PCR and sequencing errors. V, D and J gene segments were assigned by aligning CDR3 sequences to IMGT reference sequences. For a sequence to be retained, a match of at least six nucleotides was required to both a V gene segment and a J gene segment. A rearrangement was called productive if the CDR3 had no stop codons and remained in frame with V and J, and every other rearrangement was called non-productive. Following IMGT convention, CDR3 was defined as the stretch from the second conserved V-encoded cysteine up to the conserved J-encoded phenylalanine. The earlier analysis of 550 to 650 of the donors excluded any sequence lacking an unambiguous match to a single V gene segment. An earlier analysis of roughly 590 of the donors called V segments functional above 56.7% productive rearrangements and segregating when the between-donor standard deviation exceeded 5%. A statistical classification framework was built for diagnosing cytomegalovirus status from the catalog of TCR beta chain sequences. In a later analysis, TCR nucleotide sequences were compared against IMGT/GENE-DB human TR gene sequences so that V and J genes could be assigned. A later analysis assigned CDR3 sequences and most-parsimonious VDJ recombination scenarios with the TCRdist pipeline. In a later analysis, each TCR beta chain was defined by its CDR3 amino acid sequence together with its V-gene family, and reads lacking a unique V-gene family were excluded. To address suspected cross-contamination and a sequencing artifact, a later analysis removed over 500 highly shared, low-generation-probability nucleotide sequences. A later analysis calculated a clonal expansion index for each public chain from normalized within-repertoire ranks of inferred template counts. In a later analysis, generation probabilities were computed using a VDJ recombination model fitted to out-of-frame rearrangements, and the results were checked against IGoR. Hypergeometric tests were used in a later analysis to score TCR-TCR, TCR-HLA and TCR-CMV co-occurrence, with a repertoire-size bias correction applied to the TCR pairs. False discovery rates were estimated in a later analysis by permuting HLA or CMV assignments 20 times. In a later analysis, co-occurring TCRs were grouped using DBSCAN, with TCRdist sequence similarity added in when clustering inside HLA-allele-positive subsets. Repertoires with fewer than 30,000 or more than 120,000 public chains were left out of co-occurrence clustering, as were a handful of repertoires with anomalous nucleotide sharing. TCRdb mirrors the immuneACCESS table, restricted to in-frame sequences. Some clones are absent from its copies; in checked studies, under half trace to an unresolved V gene, and the reason for the others is unknown. V and J calls plus clone size are reproduced from that table; the DNA served to infer D and trimming. The sample table gives under 130,000 clones. Of the sample, 0.55% to 0.6% is held by the ten largest clones.

Cut back by 1 base and 4 bases, the V and J ends lie 8 bases apart. In the germline V gene, CDR1 corresponds to WSHSY and CDR2 to SAAADI. The CDR3 covers 14 residues, taking in both the cysteine and the phenylalanine. Only the CDR3 DNA stays, 42 bases, in frame from base 1. The cohort consisted of some 730 healthy bone marrow donors. Cohort members were all nominally healthy when sampled, although unrecorded immune exposures were likely present. The donor was CMV seronegative and belonged to the group of 350 or so seronegative cohort members. Every donor gave a peripheral blood sample, and the peripheral blood mononuclear cells from that sample were used for TCR beta sequencing. The Qiagen DNeasy Blood Extraction Kit was used to extract genomic DNA from the blood cell samples.

The clonotype originates from a man over 45 in good health and CMV-seronegative. Material for sequencing was PBMCs. This sequence uses TRBV10-2 and TRBJ2-1; the D gene cannot be resolved reliably. CDR3 protein: CASSEYSVYNEQFF. The DNA sequence follows: TGCGCCAGCAGTGAGTACTCCGTTTACAATGAGCAGTTCTTC.